The next 17 T cell receptor beta chains were all read from a single sample in a study of molecular identifiers for immune sequencing clone quantification (dated by TCRdb to 2017 to 2018). Library generation was performed with PCR. TCRdb names Illumina HiSeq 4000 as the instrument used. The public sequencing data were trimmed at Q25 with fastp and processed into clonotypes with MiXCR by TCRdb, which kept only in-frame beta chains. When rows share a CDR3 protein, they turn into one entry using the most common DNA and genes. The sample table records some 320,000 distinct CDR3 sequences; about a fifth of these occur just once. The ten largest clones take up 0.75% to 0.85% of the sample. Sequences were obtained from naive CD8+ T cells from blood, with Jurkat cell RNA spiked in. The sample's cell subset or site label is to be understood as: FACS-sorted CD8+CD4-CCR7+CD45RA+ naive T cells. These receptors came from a human donor in good health. Some libraries in this study had Jurkat cell RNA spiked in.

This clonotype was detected ten times or more. V usage is TRBV4-1 and J usage is TRBJ1-5; D unresolved. Trimming removed 7 bases at V and 8 bases at J, with 21 bases between. CDR1 and CDR2 from the germline V gene are MGHRA and YSYEKL. The CDR3 is 15 residues long. The CDR3 spells CASTLGHHQVEPQHF. Here the CDR3 DNA reads TGCGCCAGCACCCTGGGTCACCATCAGGTGGAGCCCCAGCATTTT.

The chain employs TRBV14 and TRBJ2-7; TRBD2 matches at 8 bases. The length of the CDR3 is 13 residues. Per the germline V gene, CDR1 is SGHDN and CDR2 is FVKESK. V lost 2 bases to trimming and J lost 6 bases; unmatched junction nucleotides: 3. The CDR3 coding sequence is TGTGCCAGCAGCCAACTAGCGGGTAGCGAGCAGTACTTC. Translating it yields CASSQLAGSEQYF.

This clonotype came up many times. The chain recombines TRBV4-2 with TRBJ2-3; possibly TRBD2 for D (5 bases). CDR3 length equals 15 residues. V was clipped by 0 bases and J by 0 bases, with 7 bases between them. The germline V gene encodes CDR1 LGHNA and CDR2 YNFKEQ. The CDR3 loop reads CASSQERGSTDTQYF. In DNA form, the CDR3 reads TGTGCCAGCAGCCAAGAACGGGGAAGCACAGATACGCAGTATTTT.

With regard to this clonotype: A much larger clone differs from this one at a single base, so this may be a read error. J is TRBJ2-3 and V is TRBV15; possible D gene TRBD2, 5 bases. The CDR3 covers 17 residues. Germline V gene lookup returns CDR1 LNHNV and CDR2 YYDKDF (reference sequence). Here the CDR3 reads CAASRDDTQDYTDTQYF. The CDR3 DNA follows: TGTGCCGCCAGCAGAGACGACACCCAAGACTACACAGATACGCAGTATTTT.

This clonotype appeared many times. The chain links TRBV20-1 to TRBJ1-6; 8 bases map to TRBD1. The CDR3 loop spans 15 amino acids. Trimming at V came to 0 bases and at J to 10 bases, leaving 8 bases not matched to a gene. The germline V gene has CDR1 DFQATT and CDR2 SNEGSKA (reference sequence). CDR3 nucleotide sequence: TGCAGTGCTAGAGATCAGCGCGACAGGGGCTCACCCCTCCACTTT. As protein: CSARDQRDRGSPLHF.

This clonotype was observed at least ten times. V and J are TRBV4-3 and TRBJ2-1, with D maybe TRBD1 (6 bases). Trimming stripped 0 bases from V and 7 bases from J, with 10 bases between. Germline V gene sequence: CDR1 LGHNA, CDR2 YSLEER. This CDR3 has 14 residues. The CDR3 sequence: CASSQDSTGNEQFF. CDR3 nucleotide sequence: TGCGCCAGCAGCCAAGACTCCACAGGGAATGAGCAGTTCTTC.

Ten or more counts support this clonotype. The chain links TRBV29-1 to TRBJ2-2, with D possibly being TRBD1 (5 bases). V was clipped by 7 bases and J by 1 base, with 10 bases between them. The germline V gene has CDR1 SQVTM and CDR2 ANQGSEA. CDR3 length equals 13 residues. The CDR3 here is CSGMTENTGELFF. The CDR3 DNA is TGCAGCGGTATGACAGAGAACACCGGGGAGCTGTTTTTT.

This clonotype has more than one count but fewer than ten. The junction does not match germline at one end; this may be a read error. This chain links TRBV6-1 with TRBJ2-7; D possibly corresponds to TRBD2 (6 bases). CDR1 is MNHNS and CDR2 is SASEGT in the germline V gene. CDR3 length equals 11 residues. As DNA, the CDR3 is TGTGCCAGCAATGGAGGGTGGCATCCCTTCTTC. This translates into CASNGGWHPFF.

This clonotype was observed a few times. The rearrangement links TRBV5-4 to TRBJ1-1; 8 nucleotides match TRBD1. There are 16 residues in the CDR3. Per the germline V gene, CDR1 is SGHNT and CDR2 is YYREEE (reference sequence). The V and J ends lost 4 bases and 2 bases, in that order; junction bases with no gene match: 10. The CDR3 reads CASSVTGTGVNTEAFF. In nucleotides, the CDR3 is TGTGCCAGCAGCGTTACCGGGACAGGAGTCAACACTGAAGCTTTCTTT. The full variable domain, its missing parts supplied by reference TRBV5-4 and TRBJ1-1, is ETGVTQSPTHLIKTRGQQVTLRCSSQSGHNTVSWYQQALGQGPQFIFQYYREEENGRGNFPPRFSGLQFPNYSSELNVNALELDDSALYLCASSVTGTGVNTEAFFGQGTRLTVV.

This clonotype appeared many times. The chain joins TRBV15 to TRBJ1-3; D possibly corresponds to TRBD1 (5 bases). Deletions cut 0 bases from V and 2 bases from J, with 14 bases between. The CDR3 loop spans 17 amino acids. Germline V gene sequence: CDR1 LNHNV, CDR2 YYDKDF (reference sequence). The DNA of the CDR3 is TGTGCCACCAGCAGAGATCTGGGGACCCCCACTGGAAACACCATATATTTT. It specifies CATSRDLGTPTGNTIYF. Variable domain in full (rest from reference TRBV15 and TRBJ1-3): DAMVIQNPRYQVTQFGKPVTLSCSQTLNHNVMYWYQQKSSQAPKLLFHYYDKDFNNEADTPDNFQSRRPNTSFCFLDIRSPGLGDTAMYLCATSRDLGTPTGNTIYFGEGSWLTVV.

This clonotype was found many times. The chain links TRBV28 to TRBJ2-1; D is unclear. Trimming removed 8 bases at V and 12 bases at J, with 29 bases between. In germline, CDR1 is MDHEN, CDR2 SYDVKM. The CDR3 covers 16 residues. Here the CDR3 reads CASSLPDHLNIWGQFF. As DNA, the CDR3 is TGTGCCAGCTCACTCCCTGACCACCTGAACATTTGGGGGCAGTTCTTC.

This clonotype was counted ten times or more. V and J are TRBV11-2 and TRBJ1-1, with a weak D call TRBD1 (5 bases). Trimming pared 4 bases from V and 5 bases from J, leaving 8 bases between. This CDR3 has 12 amino acids. Germline CDR1 reads SGHAT; CDR2 reads FQNNGV. In DNA form, the CDR3 reads TGTGCCAGCAGCTCCCAGGGAACTGAAGCTTTCTTT. Protein sequence: CASSSQGTEAFF.

A note on this clonotype: A clone one base away is much larger, so this may be a read error. The chain couples TRBV4-2 to TRBJ1-1; D possibly corresponds to TRBD1 (5 bases). This CDR3 spans 15 amino acids. Between the trimmed V and J ends, which lost 1 base and 3 bases, there was a span of 12 bases. Germline V gene sequence: CDR1 LGHNA, CDR2 YNFKEQ. The CDR3 DNA is TGTGCCAGCAGCCAAGGGCGGGGGTCTCACACTGAAGCTTTCTTT. Protein product: CASSQGRGSHTEAFF.

The CDR3 sequence is CASSQDRQGNQPQHF. For the CDR3, the DNA is TGCGCCAGCAGCCAAGACCGGCAGGGAAATCAGCCCCAGCATTTT. This chain connects TRBV4-3 to TRBJ1-5; possible D gene TRBD1, 5 bases. CDR3 length: 15 amino acids. Trimming took 0 bases from V and 4 from J, leaving 10 bases between them. Looked up from germline, CDR1 is LGHNA and CDR2 is YSLEER.

This clonotype was detected many times. The chain is built from TRBV29-1 and TRBJ2-7; 7 bases agree with TRBD2. With V trimmed by 4 bases and J by 3 bases, 15 bases remained unmatched. CDR1 and CDR2 from the germline V gene are SQVTM and ANQGSEA. CDR3 length: 16 residues. The CDR3 region is CSVVFAGARSGYEQYF. Written as DNA, the CDR3 is TGCAGCGTTGTCTTTGCGGGAGCCCGAAGTGGCTACGAGCAGTACTTC.

In this sample, this clonotype turned up many times. Mismatch with germline at one junction end may stem from a read error. This rearrangement joins TRBV5-6 to TRBJ2-7; D remains unclear. CDR3 length: 12 residues. Germline lookup yields CDR1 SGHDT and CDR2 YYEEEE. CDR3 amino acids: CASSLFKADSLF. The CDR3 DNA reads TGTGCCAGCAGCTTGTTCAAGGCAGACTCTCTCTTC.

Regarding this clonotype: A read error is possible here, since a much larger clone lies one base away. The V call is TRBV6-2 or TRBV6-3, the J call TRBJ1-5; D is undetermined. The CDR3 is 14 residues long. Germline V gives CDR1 MNHEY, CDR2 SVGEGT. In DNA, the CDR3 is TGTGTCAGCAGTTATAGCCGGGAACCCCAGCCCCAGCATTTT. Protein sequence: CVSSYSREPQPQHF.